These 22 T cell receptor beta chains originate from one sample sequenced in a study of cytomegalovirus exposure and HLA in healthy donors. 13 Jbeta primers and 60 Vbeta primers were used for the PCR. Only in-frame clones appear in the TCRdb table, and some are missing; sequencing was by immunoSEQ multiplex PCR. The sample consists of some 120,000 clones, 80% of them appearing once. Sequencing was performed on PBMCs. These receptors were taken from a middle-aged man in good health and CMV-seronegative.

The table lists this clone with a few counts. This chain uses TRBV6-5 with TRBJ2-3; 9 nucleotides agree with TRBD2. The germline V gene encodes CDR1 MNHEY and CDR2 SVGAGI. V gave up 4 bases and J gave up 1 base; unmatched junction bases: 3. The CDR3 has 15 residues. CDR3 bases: TGTGCCAGCAGTTCCCGGACTAGCGGCACAGATACGCAGTATTTT. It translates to CASSSRTSGTDTQYF.

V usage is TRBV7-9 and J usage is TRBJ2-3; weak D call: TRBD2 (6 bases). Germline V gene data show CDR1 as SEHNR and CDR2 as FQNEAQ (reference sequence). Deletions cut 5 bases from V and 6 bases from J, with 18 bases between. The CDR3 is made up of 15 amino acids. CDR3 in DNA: TGTGCCAGCAGCCGGGACTCCGACCGGAGGGATACGCAGTATTTT. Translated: CASSRDSDRRDTQYF.

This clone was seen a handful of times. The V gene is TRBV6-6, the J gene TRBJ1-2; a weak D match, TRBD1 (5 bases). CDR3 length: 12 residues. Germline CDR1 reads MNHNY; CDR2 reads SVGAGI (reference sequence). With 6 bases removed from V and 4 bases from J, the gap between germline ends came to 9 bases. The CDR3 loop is CASRSTVYGYTF. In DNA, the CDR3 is TGTGCCAGCAGGTCGACAGTCTATGGCTACACCTTC.

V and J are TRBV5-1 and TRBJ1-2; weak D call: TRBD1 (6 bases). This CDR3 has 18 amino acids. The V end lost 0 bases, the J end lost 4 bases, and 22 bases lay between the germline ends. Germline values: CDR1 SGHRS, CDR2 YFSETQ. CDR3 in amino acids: CASSLGAGRDMRSYGYTF. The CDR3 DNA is TGCGCCAGCAGCTTGGGGGCCGGCCGGGACATGAGGAGCTATGGCTACACCTTC.

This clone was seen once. CDR3 residues: CASSLGAVLAYEQYF. CDR3 in DNA: TGTGCCAGCAGCTTGGGGGCGGTCCTGGCCTACGAGCAGTACTTC. This chain joins TRBV7-2 and TRBJ2-7; possible D gene TRBD1, 6 bases. The V end lost 3 bases, the J end lost 2 bases, and 14 bases lay between the germline ends. Germline assignment: CDR1 SGHTA and CDR2 FQGNSA. There are 15 residues in the CDR3. The whole variable domain, filled in from reference TRBV7-2 and TRBJ2-7, reads GAGVSQSPSNKVTEKGKDVELRCDPISGHTALYWYRQSLGQGLEFLIYFQGNSAPDKSGLPSDRFSAERTGGSVSTLTIQRTQQEDSAVYLCASSLGAVLAYEQYFGPGTRLTVT.

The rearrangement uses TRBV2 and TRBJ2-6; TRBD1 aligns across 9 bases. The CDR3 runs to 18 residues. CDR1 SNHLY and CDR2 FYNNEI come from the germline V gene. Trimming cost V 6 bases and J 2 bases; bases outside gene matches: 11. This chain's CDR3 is CASRSRQGGLAGANVLTF. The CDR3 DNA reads TGTGCCAGCAGATCAAGACAGGGGGGGTTAGCTGGGGCCAACGTCCTGACTTTC.

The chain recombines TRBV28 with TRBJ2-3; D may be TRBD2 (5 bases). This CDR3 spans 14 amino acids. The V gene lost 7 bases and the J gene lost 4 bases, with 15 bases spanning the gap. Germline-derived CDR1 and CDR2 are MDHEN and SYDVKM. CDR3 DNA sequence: TGTGCCAGCACCTTCCGAGGGTTCGCAGATACGCAGTATTTT. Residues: CASTFRGFADTQYF.

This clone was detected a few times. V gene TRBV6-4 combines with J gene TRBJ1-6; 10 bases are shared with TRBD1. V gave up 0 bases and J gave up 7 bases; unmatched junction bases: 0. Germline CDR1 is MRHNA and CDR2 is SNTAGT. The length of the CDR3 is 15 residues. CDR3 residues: CASSDSTGGNSPLHF. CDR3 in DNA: TGTGCCAGCAGTGACTCGACAGGGGGCAATTCACCCCTCCACTTT.

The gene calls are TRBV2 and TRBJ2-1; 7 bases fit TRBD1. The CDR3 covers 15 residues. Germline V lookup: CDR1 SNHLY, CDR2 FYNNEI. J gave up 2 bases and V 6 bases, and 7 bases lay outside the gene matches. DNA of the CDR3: TGTGCCAGCAGAACGACAGGGTCGGCCTACAATGAGCAGTTCTTC. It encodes CASRTTGSAYNEQFF. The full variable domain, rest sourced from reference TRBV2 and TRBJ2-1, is EPEVTQTPSHQVTQMGQEVILRCVPISNHLYFYWYRQILGQKVEFLVSFYNNEISEKSEIFDDQFSVERPDGSNFTLKIRSTKLEDSAMYFCASRTTGSAYNEQFFGPGTRLTVL.

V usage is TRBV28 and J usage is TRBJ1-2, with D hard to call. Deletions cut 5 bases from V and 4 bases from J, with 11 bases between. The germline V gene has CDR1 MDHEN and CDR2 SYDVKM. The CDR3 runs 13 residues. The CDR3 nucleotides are TGTGCCAGCAGTGGGCTTTACCCCTATGGCTACACCTTC. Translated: CASSGLYPYGYTF.

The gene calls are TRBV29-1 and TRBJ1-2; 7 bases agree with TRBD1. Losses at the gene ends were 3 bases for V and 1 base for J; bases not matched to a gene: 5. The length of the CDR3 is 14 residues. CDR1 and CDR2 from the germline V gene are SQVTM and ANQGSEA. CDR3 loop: CSVDQGGVNYGYTF. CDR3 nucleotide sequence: TGCAGCGTTGATCAAGGGGGCGTTAACTATGGCTACACCTTC.

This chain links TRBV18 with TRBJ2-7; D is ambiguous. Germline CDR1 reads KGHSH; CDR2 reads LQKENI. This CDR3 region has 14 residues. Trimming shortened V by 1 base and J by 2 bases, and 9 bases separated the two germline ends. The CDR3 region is CASSPLAQTYEQYF. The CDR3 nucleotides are TGTGCCAGCTCACCACTGGCCCAAACCTACGAGCAGTACTTC. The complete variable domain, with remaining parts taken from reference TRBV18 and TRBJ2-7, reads NAGVMQNPRHLVRRRGQEARLRCSPMKGHSHVYWYRQLPEEGLKFMVYLQKENIIDESGMPKERFSAEFPKEGPSILRIQQVVRGDSAAYFCASSPLAQTYEQYFGPGTRLTVT.

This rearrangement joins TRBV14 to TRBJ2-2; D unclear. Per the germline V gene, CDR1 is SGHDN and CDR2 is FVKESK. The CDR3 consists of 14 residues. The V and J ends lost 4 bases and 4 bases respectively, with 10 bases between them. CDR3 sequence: CASSRGFLTGELFF. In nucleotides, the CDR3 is TGTGCCAGCAGCCGAGGTTTCCTCACCGGGGAGCTGTTTTTT.

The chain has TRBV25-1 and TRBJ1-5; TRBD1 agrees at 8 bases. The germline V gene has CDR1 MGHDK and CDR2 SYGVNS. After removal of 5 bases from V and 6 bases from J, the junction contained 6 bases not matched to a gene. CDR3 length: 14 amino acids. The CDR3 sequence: CASSSPGQAQPQHF. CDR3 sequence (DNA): TGTGCCAGCAGTTCACCGGGACAGGCTCAGCCCCAGCATTTT.

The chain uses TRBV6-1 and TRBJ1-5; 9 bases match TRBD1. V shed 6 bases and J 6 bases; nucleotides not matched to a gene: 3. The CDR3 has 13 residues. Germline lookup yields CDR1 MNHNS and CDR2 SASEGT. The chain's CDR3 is CASSGTGSQPQHF. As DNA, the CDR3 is TGTGCCAGCAGCGGGACAGGGAGTCAGCCCCAGCATTTT.

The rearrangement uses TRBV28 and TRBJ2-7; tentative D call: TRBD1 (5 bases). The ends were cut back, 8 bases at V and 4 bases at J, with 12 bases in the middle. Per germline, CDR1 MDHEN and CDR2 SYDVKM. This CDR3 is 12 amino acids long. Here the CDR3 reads CASGTGKYEQYF. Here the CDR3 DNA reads TGTGCCAGCGGCACAGGAAAATACGAGCAGTACTTC.

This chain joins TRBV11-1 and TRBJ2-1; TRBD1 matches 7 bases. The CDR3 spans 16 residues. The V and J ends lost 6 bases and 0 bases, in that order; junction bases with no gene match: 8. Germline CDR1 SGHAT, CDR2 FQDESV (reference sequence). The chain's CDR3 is CASSSPGQSSYNEQFF. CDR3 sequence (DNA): TGTGCCAGCAGTTCTCCGGGACAGAGCTCCTACAATGAGCAGTTCTTC.

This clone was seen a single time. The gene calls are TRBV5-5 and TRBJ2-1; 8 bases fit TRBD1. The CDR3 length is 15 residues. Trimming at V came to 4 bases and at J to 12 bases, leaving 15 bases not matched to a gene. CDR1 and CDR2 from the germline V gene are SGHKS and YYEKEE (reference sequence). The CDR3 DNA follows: TGTGCCAGCAGCCCGGTGGGACAGGTGAGGGTGTTGCAGTTCTTC. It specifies CASSPVGQVRVLQFF.

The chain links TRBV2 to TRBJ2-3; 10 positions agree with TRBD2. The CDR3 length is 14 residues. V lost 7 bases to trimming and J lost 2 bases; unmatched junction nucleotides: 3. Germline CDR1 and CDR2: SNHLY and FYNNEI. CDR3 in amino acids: CASKSGGATDTQYF. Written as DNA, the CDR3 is TGTGCCAGCAAGAGCGGGGGGGCCACAGATACGCAGTATTTT.

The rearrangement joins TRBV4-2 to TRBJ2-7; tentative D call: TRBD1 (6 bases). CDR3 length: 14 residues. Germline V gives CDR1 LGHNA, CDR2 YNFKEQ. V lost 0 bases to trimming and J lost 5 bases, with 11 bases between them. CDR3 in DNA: TGTGCCAGCAGCCAAGAAGAGGGGGACCACGAGCAGTACTTC. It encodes CASSQEEGDHEQYF.

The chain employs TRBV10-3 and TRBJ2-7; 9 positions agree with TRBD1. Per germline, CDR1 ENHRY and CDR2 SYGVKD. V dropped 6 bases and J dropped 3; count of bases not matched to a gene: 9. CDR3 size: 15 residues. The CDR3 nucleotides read TGTGCCATCAGACAGGGACAGGGTCGTCTCTACGAGCAGTACTTC. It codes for CAIRQGQGRLYEQYF.

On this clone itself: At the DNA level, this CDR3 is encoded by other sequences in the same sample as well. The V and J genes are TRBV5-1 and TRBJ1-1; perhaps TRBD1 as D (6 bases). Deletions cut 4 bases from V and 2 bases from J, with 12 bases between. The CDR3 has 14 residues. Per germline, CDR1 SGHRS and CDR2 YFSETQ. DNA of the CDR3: TGCGCCAGCAGCCAGCGGGACACAAACACTGAAGCTTTCTTT. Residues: CASSQRDTNTEAFF.